The entry below describes one TCR beta chain. Antigen: not known. Repertoires were generated with immunoSEQ multiplex PCR, while TCRdb's copy carries only in-frame clones and drops some. The data contain roughly 130,000 clones, about nine tenths of them singletons. Germline values: CDR1 LNHDA, CDR2 SQIVND (reference sequence). The CDR3 is 17 amino acids. J lost 7 bases, V lost 5 bases, and 12 bases had no gene match. The data stem from a study of T cell responses to AZD1222 COVID-19 vaccine. General observations from the study: Of the AZD1222 recipients, only 5 to 7 were seropositive at baseline. Distributed over spike, vaccine-associated CD4 TCRs predominated at 160-218 and 743-854. Variant regions that are unmutated are reportedly the target of nearly half of spike-specific TCRs. Sampling captured repertoires only after the peak T cell response.

The chain carries TRBV19 and TRBJ2-2; 11 bases fit TRBD2. The receptor was derived from an adult in good health. Sequencing used peripheral blood, obtained on day 0 of AZD1222 vaccination. In DNA form, the CDR3 reads TGTGCCAGTAGTCCCGGGACTAGCGGTCCCCGGGGCGGGGAGCTGTTTTTT. Protein sequence: CASSPGTSGPRGGELFF.